The clone carrying this T cell receptor beta chain was found a few times. The antigen remains undetermined. This record belongs to a study of blood T cells in healthy people across ages. Study outcomes and limitations: More naive CD4+ cells and higher diversity were found in long-lived than in aged donors. Changes in expanded clonotypes were possibly confounded, as the CMV status of donors was unknown.

Germline V gives CDR1 MNHEY, CDR2 SMNVEV (reference sequence). The CDR3 runs to 15 residues. Between the trimmed V and J ends, which lost 2 bases and 2 bases, there was a span of 13 bases. Healthy Caucasians from Russia aged about 6 to 100 served as donors. Donors each provided roughly 10 milliliters of peripheral blood. A second PCR, run for about 6 to 11 cycles, used a sample-barcoded 5' primer plus a J-beta primer mix. MiXCR, run by TCRdb on the 5' RACE reads, gives a single entry per CDR3 protein. The sample carries fewer than 700,000 distinct CDR3 sequences, roughly 48% recorded once. The TCR sequence derives from a man at least 80 years old in good health. This rearrangement joins TRBV27 to TRBJ2-7, with D unclear. Sample: blood. The CDR3 loop reads CASSLKPANTYEQYF. The CDR3 DNA follows: TGTGCCAGCAGTTTAAAACCAGCCAATACCTACGAGCAGTACTTC.